These T cell receptor beta chains were read from a single sample in a study of spatial heterogeneity in lung cancer. TCRdb re-derived calls from the 5' RACE reads in MiXCR, one entry per CDR3 protein. The sample lists 8,500 to 13,000 distinct CDR3 sequences, 10% to 15% occurring once. Sequenced material: lung tumor tissue, taken at surgery. Every receptor here comes from a male donor with early-stage non-small cell lung cancer. The CDR3 runs from the conserved cysteine through the conserved F or W. The D gene is left open where the match is weak. Some rows have no size entry. The others give once, few or many, or a class for an expanded clone.

few	TRBJ2-7	NA	TRBV30	TGTGCCTGGAGTTGGGCAGGGTACCCCTACGAGCAGTACTTC	CAWSWAGYPYEQYF
NA	TRBJ2-2	TRBD1	TRBV11-2	TGTGCCAGCAGCCCGGGACAGGGGGCGGCCGGGGAGCTGTTTTTT	CASSPGQGAAGELFF
few	TRBJ2-7	TRBD1	TRBV7-2	TGTGCCAGCAGCTTGGGGACAGAGTACTACGAGCAGTACTTC	CASSLGTEYYEQYF
NA	TRBJ2-3	NA	TRBV4-3	TGCGCCAGCAGCCAAGAATTTGAATCCCACCATTATACGCAGTATTTT	CASSQEFESHHYTQYF
medium-sized	TRBJ1-1	NA	TRBV28	TGTGCCAGCAGTTTAAGGGGTGAAGCTTTCTTT	CASSLRGEAFF
few	TRBJ1-4	NA	TRBV7-2	TGTGCCAGCAGCTTAGACCTCAATACCGAAAAACTGTTTTTT	CASSLDLNTEKLFF
many	TRBJ1-1	NA	TRBV28	TGTGCCAGCAGGGTACCAGACGAAGCTTTCTTT	CASRVPDEAFF
many	TRBJ2-2	TRBD2	TRBV10-3	TGTGCCATCAGTGGACTAGCGGAGTCCGGGGAGCTGTTTTTT	CAISGLAESGELFF
few	TRBJ1-4	NA	TRBV7-6	TGTGCCAGCAGCTTACGGGCGGCTGCAACTAATGAAAAACTGTTTTTT	CASSLRAAATNEKLFF
many	TRBJ1-2	NA	TRBV7-2	TGTGCCAGCAGCTTAGCGCGTCGTATGGGAGGCTACACCTTC	CASSLARRMGGYTF
few	TRBJ2-4	NA	TRBV5-1	TGCGCCAGCAGCTTGCGTGAGAGGGGGGACATTCAGTACTTC	CASSLRERGDIQYF
NA	TRBJ2-2	TRBD1	TRBV5-1	TGCGCCAGCAGAAGACAGGGGGCAAACACCGGGGAGCTGTTTTTT	CASRRQGANTGELFF
NA	TRBJ2-6	NA	TRBV4-3	TGCGCCAGCAGCCAAGACCCCTTCCGCCTCGGTCTACTGACTTTC	CASSQDPFRLGLLTF
many	TRBJ1-1	TRBD1	TRBV2	TGTGCCAGCAGTGACAGGGGGCTCACTGAAGCTTTCTTT	CASSDRGLTEAFF
NA	TRBJ2-6	NA	TRBV29-1	TGCAGCGTTAGTCCGGGACATTCCTCTGGGGCCAACGTCCTGACTTTC	CSVSPGHSSGANVLTF
few	TRBJ1-1	NA	TRBV27	TGTGCCAGCACCCTGACGATGGGGAACACTGAAGCTTTCTTT	CASTLTMGNTEAFF
few	TRBJ2-5	TRBD2	TRBV5-1	TGCGCCAGCAGCTGGGAGGGATTCGGAGAGACCCAGTACTTC	CASSWEGFGETQYF
few	TRBJ1-2	NA	TRBV15	TGTGCCACCAGCATGGGGGAGACCTTCTATGGCTACACCTTC	CATSMGETFYGYTF
few	TRBJ1-2	NA	TRBV6-5	TGTGCCAGCAGTTACGAGGGGCGGGATGGCTACACCTTC	CASSYEGRDGYTF
many	TRBJ1-4	TRBD1	TRBV7-8	TGTGCCAGCAGCAGCTTACAGCGGGACAGGGTAGGAGAAAAACTGTTTTTT	CASSSLQRDRVGEKLFF
many	TRBJ1-1	TRBD1	TRBV5-1	TGCGCCAGCAGAGGACAGGCGAACACTGAAGCTTTCTTT	CASRGQANTEAFF
NA	TRBJ2-3	TRBD1	TRBV20-1	TGCAGTGCTGCCGGACAGGGGGCTTCGGATACGCAGTATTTT	CSAAGQGASDTQYF